What follows are 22 T cell receptor beta chains derived from one specimen sequenced in a study of CD8+ T cells in alopecia areata. The investigators collected lesional scalp punch biopsies and peripheral blood from alopecia areata patients. The authors extracted RNA and reverse transcribed it into cDNA as the sequencing template. Here immunoSEQ multiplex PCR was the method, and the copy in TCRdb shows in-frame clones only, minus some. The sample includes roughly 20,000 clones, around 62% of them seen just once. Source: skin, taken at week 0. The receptors originated from a human donor with alopecia areata.

J is TRBJ2-1 and V is TRBV10-3; 8 bases are shared with TRBD2. J gave up 4 bases and V 10 bases, and 12 bases lay outside the gene matches. Germline V gene data show CDR1 as ENHRY and CDR2 as SYGVKD. The CDR3 runs to 15 residues. The CDR3 sequence: CATGSRRGEYNEQFF. CDR3 nucleotides: TGTGCCACGGGGAGTCGGCGGGGGGAATACAATGAGCAGTTCTTC.

V and J are TRBV4-1 and TRBJ1-1; D may be TRBD1 (6 bases). The CDR3 extends over 15 amino acids. Trimming shortened V by 4 bases and J by 0 bases, and 12 bases separated the two germline ends. The germline V gene encodes CDR1 MGHRA and CDR2 YSYEKL. CDR3 sequence: CASSRRGGVNTEAFF. The CDR3 DNA is TGCGCCAGCAGCCGCAGGGGTGGGGTGAACACTGAAGCTTTCTTT.

The chain is built from TRBV15 and TRBJ2-7, with a tentative D call TRBD1 (6 bases). CDR1 LNHNV and CDR2 YYDKDF come from the germline V gene (reference sequence). This CDR3 is built from 15 residues. Trimming cost V 3 bases and J 3 bases, with 15 bases left between them. The CDR3 is CATSRAPGTNYEQYF. The CDR3 region has the DNA TGTGCCACCAGCAGGGCGCCAGGGACAAACTACGAGCAGTACTTC.

The chain carries TRBV4-3 and TRBJ1-6; 7 bases fit TRBD1. Per germline, CDR1 LGHNA and CDR2 YSLEER. CDR3 size: 16 residues. With 5 bases clipped from V and 10 bases from J, the junction kept 14 bases outside the gene matches. CDR3 nucleotide sequence: TGCGCCAGCAGCTCGGGAACAGGGGACTGGTTATCACCCCTCCACTTT. Amino acids: CASSSGTGDWLSPLHF.

This rearrangement joins TRBV11-2 to TRBJ1-1, with 9 nucleotides matching TRBD1. The CDR3 runs 15 residues. CDR1 is SGHAT and CDR2 is FQNNGV in the germline V gene. V shed 2 bases and J 3 bases; nucleotides not matched to a gene: 4. The CDR3 nucleotides read TGTGCCAGCAGCTTAAGGGGGACAGGGCACACTGAAGCTTTCTTT. It codes for CASSLRGTGHTEAFF.

This clone was found once. The CDR3 nucleotides are TGTGCCAGAGACAGGGCTAAGCGCAATCAGCCCCAGCATTTT. Translated, it gives CARDRAKRNQPQHF. The V gene is TRBV7-4, the J gene TRBJ1-5; 7 nucleotides agree with TRBD1. Germline-derived CDR1 and CDR2 are SGHVT and SQSDAQ. Trimming took 9 bases from V and 2 from J; bases not matched to a gene: 7. The CDR3 loop spans 14 amino acids.

This clone was observed a few times. V usage is TRBV18 and J usage is TRBJ2-7; D gene unclear. The CDR3 runs 14 residues. From germline, CDR1 is KGHSH and CDR2 LQKENI. With 6 bases removed from V and 3 bases from J, the gap between germline ends came to 15 bases. CDR3 loop: CASSAAVDGYEQYF. In DNA form, the CDR3 reads TGTGCCAGCTCCGCGGCAGTAGATGGCTACGAGCAGTACTTC.

Remarks on this clone: An end of the junction differs from the germline gene, which may be a read error. The V call is TRBV10-2, the J call TRBJ2-1; a possible D gene is TRBD2 (5 bases). The germline V gene has CDR1 WSHSY and CDR2 SAAADI. CDR3 length: 14 amino acids. The CDR3 is CATSYGVISDEQFF. The CDR3 DNA sequence: TGCGCCACCAGTTACGGGGTAATATCCGATGAGCAGTTCTTC.

This clone was seen more than once but under ten times. The chain links TRBV6-1 to TRBJ1-1, with D maybe TRBD1 (5 bases). Germline CDR1 is MNHNS and CDR2 is SASEGT. V was shortened by 5 bases and J by 7 bases, with 11 bases between the two germline ends. CDR3 length: 12 residues. Written as DNA, the CDR3 is TGTGCCAGCAGTCCTTTTAGGGGTGAAGCTTTCTTT. This encodes CASSPFRGEAFF.

The J gene is TRBJ1-3, the V gene TRBV9, with no clear D. Germline lookup yields CDR1 SGDLS and CDR2 YYNGEE. V was shortened by 0 bases and J by 0 bases, with 10 bases between the two germline ends. The CDR3 contains 16 residues. As DNA, the CDR3 is TGTGCCAGCAGCGTAGGGGCAGGATTCTCTGGAAACACCATATATTTT. It specifies CASSVGAGFSGNTIYF.

This clone was picked up a small number of times. This chain joins TRBV14 and TRBJ2-3, with 14 positions matching TRBD2. The CDR3 spans 18 residues. Germline CDR1 reads SGHDN; CDR2 reads FVKESK. Trimming removed 4 bases from V and 2 bases from J; junction bases left unmatched: 8. The CDR3: CASSRSGTSGGFTDTQYF. The DNA of the CDR3 is TGTGCCAGCAGCCGATCCGGGACTAGCGGGGGATTCACAGATACGCAGTATTTT.

This clone was seen only a few times. The chain combines TRBV7-6 with TRBJ2-1; 11 bases align to TRBD2. Germline V gene sequence: CDR1 SGHVS, CDR2 FNYEAQ. Unmatched junction bases numbered 7, after V lost 3 bases and J lost 3 bases. The CDR3 is 17 amino acids. The chain's CDR3 is CASSLERLAGYYNEQFF. CDR3 bases: TGTGCCAGCAGCTTGGAGCGACTAGCGGGGTACTACAATGAGCAGTTCTTC.

This clone is a singleton in its sample. V is TRBV2 and J is TRBJ2-7; the match to TRBD1 covers 8 bases. The germline gives CDR1 SNHLY, CDR2 FYNNEI. CDR3 size: 12 residues. After removal of 10 bases from V and 4 bases from J, the junction contained 6 bases not matched to a gene. CDR3 region: CATGQGLYEQYF. CDR3 bases: TGTGCCACCGGACAGGGTTTATACGAGCAGTACTTC.

The rearrangement links TRBV4-2 to TRBJ1-5; D might be TRBD1 (6 bases). Trimming left V 1 base short and J 6 bases short, with 13 bases between. The CDR3 is 15 residues long. The germline V gene has CDR1 LGHNA and CDR2 YNFKEQ. This CDR3 reads CASSQGQVFTQPQHF. CDR3 in DNA: TGTGCCAGCAGCCAAGGACAGGTTTTCACTCAGCCCCAGCATTTT.

V usage is TRBV6-1 and J usage is TRBJ2-1; TRBD1 aligns across 10 bases. The CDR3 contains 17 residues. Germline CDR1 reads MNHNS; CDR2 reads SASEGT. J gave up 3 bases and V 4 bases, and 9 bases lay outside the gene matches. The CDR3 loop reads CASSVVPRTGGYNEQFF. The CDR3 DNA sequence: TGTGCCAGCAGTGTAGTCCCCCGGACAGGGGGCTACAATGAGCAGTTCTTC.

The V and J genes are TRBV10-2 and TRBJ2-7; TRBD2 matches 11 bases. The CDR3 sequence is 14 residues long. Losses at the gene ends were 7 bases for V and 2 bases for J; bases not matched to a gene: 4. Germline assignment: CDR1 WSHSY and CDR2 SAAADI. CDR3 nucleotides: TGCGCCAGCACACCGGGACTAGCGGCCTACGAGCAGTACTTC. It codes for CASTPGLAAYEQYF.

The rearrangement links TRBV7-9 to TRBJ2-3; 8 bases are shared with TRBD2. The V gene end was trimmed by 4 bases and the J gene end by 5 bases; junction bases not matched to a gene: 5. CDR3 size: 14 residues. Per the germline V gene, CDR1 is SEHNR and CDR2 is FQNEAQ (reference sequence). The chain's CDR3 is CASSYPAGGDTQYF. In DNA, the CDR3 is TGTGCCAGCAGCTATCCGGCGGGGGGAGATACGCAGTATTTT.

The chain recombines TRBV7-9 with TRBJ2-3; 7 nucleotides agree with TRBD1. Unmatched junction bases numbered 9, after V lost 5 bases and J lost 10 bases. The germline gives CDR1 SEHNR, CDR2 FQNEAQ (reference sequence). The CDR3 sequence is 13 residues long. CDR3 amino acids: CASSGQVLRAQYF. CDR3 DNA: TGTGCCAGCAGCGGACAGGTCCTTAGGGCGCAGTATTTT.

CDR3 bases: TGCAGCGTTGGAACAGGGTCTGGTACAGATACGCAGTATTTT. Its protein is CSVGTGSGTDTQYF. This chain uses TRBV29-1 with TRBJ2-3; D possibly corresponds to TRBD1 (6 bases). Germline values: CDR1 SQVTM, CDR2 ANQGSEA. Between the trimmed V and J ends, which lost 4 bases and 3 bases, there was a span of 14 bases. The CDR3 has 14 amino acids.

This chain links TRBV23-1 with TRBJ2-7; perhaps TRBD1 as D (5 bases). TRBV23-1 qualifies as an ORF whose function is uncertain. V lost 2 bases to trimming and J lost 4 bases, with 18 bases between them. The length of the CDR3 is 16 residues. The CDR3 region has the DNA TGCGCCAGCAGTCAAGCCAGGCGCAGGGAAGGATACGAGCAGTACTTC. It yields the protein CASSQARRREGYEQYF.

V is TRBV15 and J is TRBJ2-5, with D possibly being TRBD1 or TRBD2 (5 bases each). The ends were cut back, 3 bases at V and 5 bases at J, with 13 bases in the middle. Germline V CDR1 and CDR2: LNHNV, YYDKDF (reference sequence). The CDR3 spans 14 residues. This CDR3 reads CATSRGVQMETQYF. CDR3 nucleotides: TGTGCCACCAGCAGGGGGGTTCAGATGGAGACCCAGTACTTC.

This clone was picked up a small number of times. This chain uses TRBV7-9 with TRBJ2-1; the D is unclear. Germline CDR1 reads SEHNR; CDR2 reads FQNEAQ (reference sequence). The CDR3 contains 13 residues. Trimming cost V 5 bases and J 4 bases, with 9 bases left between them. The CDR3 reads CASSRTRYNEQFF. CDR3 nucleotide sequence: TGTGCCAGCAGCCGAACGAGATACAATGAGCAGTTCTTC.